The 23 T cell receptor beta chains below were found in one sample sequenced in a study of blood T cell repertoires in COVID-19. The repertoire was sequenced with immunoSEQ multiplex PCR; TCRdb's copy has only in-frame clones and lacks some. In the table there are about 98,000 clones, around 80% of which are singletons. The specimen was peripheral blood. The receptors stem from a man aged 55 to 69 with active or convalescent COVID-19.

This chain joins TRBV27 and TRBJ2-2, with a weak D call TRBD1 (7 bases). This CDR3 is 15 amino acids long. Trimming stripped 1 base from V and 7 bases from J, with 13 bases between. CDR1 MNHEY and CDR2 SMNVEV come from the germline V gene (reference sequence). CDR3 residues: CASSLFRGDGGELFF. The CDR3 DNA sequence: TGTGCCAGCAGTTTATTCAGGGGGGATGGCGGGGAGCTGTTTTTT.

This chain joins TRBV6-5 and TRBJ1-2, with a possible D match to TRBD1 (5 bases). The CDR3 runs to 15 residues. Germline-derived CDR1 and CDR2 are MNHEY and SVGAGI. Trimming stripped 0 bases from V and 0 bases from J, with 8 bases between. In nucleotides, the CDR3 is TGTGCCAGCAGTTACTCCCCAGGGCCTAACTATGGCTACACCTTC. Protein sequence: CASSYSPGPNYGYTF.

CDR3 nucleotides: TGTGCCAGCAGCCCCCTAGGGACGGGGGGGAACATTCAGTACTTC. It translates to CASSPLGTGGNIQYF. This chain connects TRBV9 to TRBJ2-4; the match to TRBD2 covers 8 bases. This CDR3 region has 15 residues. The J segment lost 7 bases and the V segment lost 4 bases, leaving 10 bases of the junction unmatched. Germline CDR1 SGDLS, CDR2 YYNGEE.

The chain joins TRBV28 to TRBJ2-5, with 9 bases fitting TRBD2. V lost 3 bases and J lost 5; bases outside the gene matches: 10. The CDR3 runs 16 residues. Germline V gene lookup returns CDR1 MDHEN and CDR2 SYDVKM. CDR3 in DNA: TGTGCCAGCAGTTTGAGGAGCGGGGGGCGAATGGAGACCCAGTACTTC. Protein product: CASSLRSGGRMETQYF.

This sequence joins TRBV19 and TRBJ1-2, with TRBD1 identical over 9 bases. Germline V gene lookup returns CDR1 LNHDA and CDR2 SQIVND (reference sequence). The CDR3 is 15 amino acids. J gave up 4 bases and V 4 bases, and 7 bases lay outside the gene matches. The CDR3 DNA follows: TGTGCCAGTAGTACCCCTGGGACAGGGCTCTATGGCTACACCTTC. Its translation is CASSTPGTGLYGYTF.

The chain links TRBV7-3 to TRBJ2-1; D may be TRBD1 (6 bases). Germline V gives CDR1 SGHTA, CDR2 FQGTGA. V lost 6 bases, J lost 7 bases, and 13 bases lay in between. The CDR3 runs to 13 residues. This CDR3 is CASREEGENEQFF. The CDR3 nucleotides are TGTGCCAGCAGGGAAGAGGGGGAGAATGAGCAGTTCTTC.

The chain carries TRBV19 and TRBJ1-1, with D hard to call. CDR1 LNHDA and CDR2 SQIVND come from the germline V gene (reference sequence). This CDR3 contains 13 residues. V was trimmed by 5 bases and J by 1 base, leaving 8 bases between them. This CDR3 reads CASSFLRNTEAFF. The CDR3 region has the DNA TGTGCCAGTAGTTTTTTGCGGAACACTGAAGCTTTCTTT.

This clone was picked up a small number of times. The chain combines TRBV2 with TRBJ1-1; the D is unclear. This CDR3 has 12 residues. CDR1 is SNHLY, CDR2 FYNNEI, per germline. The CDR3 DNA reads TGTGCTCGGGGTCGGGAGAACACTGAAGCTTTCTTT. As protein: CARGRENTEAFF.

This clone was detected only once. The rearrangement uses TRBV7-2 and TRBJ2-1; no definite D call. Deletions cut 5 bases from V and 1 base from J, with 12 bases between. CDR3 size: 15 residues. The germline V gene has CDR1 SGHTA and CDR2 FQGNSA. The DNA of the CDR3 is TGTGCCAGCAGCCCGGATGGGCGATCCTACAATGAGCAGTTCTTC. Translating it yields CASSPDGRSYNEQFF.

This clone was counted once. This chain uses TRBV28 with TRBJ2-3, with a tentative D call TRBD2 (5 bases). The CDR3 is 17 amino acids. The germline V gene encodes CDR1 MDHEN and CDR2 SYDVKM. V lost 2 bases, J lost 2 bases, and 17 bases lay in between. The CDR3 loop is CASSLGPGPGVTDTQYF. The CDR3 bases are TGTGCCAGCAGTTTAGGTCCGGGCCCCGGGGTCACAGATACGCAGTATTTT.

The chain employs TRBV28 and TRBJ2-3, with 12 bases that match TRBD2. With 6 bases clipped from V and 1 base from J, the junction kept 17 bases outside the gene matches. Germline V gene data show CDR1 as MDHEN and CDR2 as SYDVKM. This CDR3 is built from 20 residues. The CDR3 coding sequence is TGTGCCAGCAGCTCCGCGGGACTAGCGGGTAACCCGGAGGGCACAGATACGCAGTATTTT. Translation gives CASSSAGLAGNPEGTDTQYF.

J is TRBJ2-7 and V is TRBV11-3; no reliable D call. In germline, CDR1 is SGHNT, CDR2 YENEEA. Trimming removed 2 bases from V and 5 bases from J, with 4 bases in between. The CDR3 has 11 amino acids. CDR3 loop: CASSLYNEQYV. The CDR3 nucleotides read TGTGCCAGCAGCTTATATAACGAGCAGTACGTC.

The gene calls are TRBV27 and TRBJ2-7, with 8 bases fitting TRBD1. The J segment lost 6 bases and the V segment lost 5 bases, leaving 6 bases of the junction unmatched. CDR3 size: 13 residues. CDR1 MNHEY and CDR2 SMNVEV come from the germline V gene (reference sequence). As DNA, the CDR3 is TGTGCCAGCAGTGTGGACAGGGACGGCGAGCAGTACTTC. It is translated as CASSVDRDGEQYF.

The chain employs TRBV24-1 and TRBJ2-1; 9 nucleotides line up with TRBD1. The germline CDR1 and CDR2 sequences are KGHDR and SFDVKD. Trimming removed 4 bases from V and 1 base from J; junction bases left unmatched: 7. The CDR3 is 17 residues long. CDR3 sequence reads: CATSDGTGKKSYNEQFF. The DNA of the CDR3 is TGTGCCACCAGTGACGGGACAGGGAAGAAGTCCTACAATGAGCAGTTCTTC.

This rearrangement joins TRBV7-2 to TRBJ2-2, with D perhaps TRBD2 (5 bases). V lost 5 bases, J lost 1 base, and 11 bases lay in between. Germline assignment: CDR1 SGHTA and CDR2 FQGNSA. The CDR3 is 15 amino acids. The CDR3 sequence is CASSRTPGNTGELFF. CDR3 sequence (DNA): TGTGCCAGCAGCCGGACTCCCGGGAACACCGGGGAGCTGTTTTTT. Variable domain in full (rest from reference TRBV7-2 and TRBJ2-2): GAGVSQSPSNKVTEKGKDVELRCDPISGHTALYWYRQSLGQGLEFLIYFQGNSAPDKSGLPSDRFSAERTGGSVSTLTIQRTQQEDSAVYLCASSRTPGNTGELFFGEGSRLTVL.

Notes on this clone: This CDR3 is also generated by other DNA sequences in the sample. The chain links TRBV7-8 to TRBJ1-5, with 11 positions matching TRBD1. The CDR3 is 15 amino acids. Trimming removed 4 bases from V and 6 bases from J; junction bases left unmatched: 5. Germline loops: CDR1 SGHVS, CDR2 FQNEAQ. CDR3: CASSSGQGAGQPQHF. In DNA form, the CDR3 reads TGTGCCAGCAGCTCCGGACAGGGGGCAGGTCAGCCCCAGCATTTT.

The rearrangement links TRBV21-1 to TRBJ1-1. TRBV21-1 is a listed pseudogene. The CDR3 length is 16 residues. The DNA of the CDR3 is TGTGCCAGCAGCAAAGGGACTCTCCGCCGGCGGACTGAAGCTTTCTTT. Translating gives CASSKGTLRRRTEAFF.

This chain uses TRBV13 with TRBJ2-2; TRBD2 aligns across 12 bases. The germline V gene has CDR1 PRHDT and CDR2 FYEKMQ (reference sequence). This CDR3 contains 16 residues. V lost 5 bases to trimming and J lost 5 bases; unmatched junction nucleotides: 6. The CDR3 DNA is TGTGCCAGCAGCGTCCTAGCGGGAGGGCCAACCGGGGAGCTGTTTTTT. Its protein is CASSVLAGGPTGELFF.

The chain employs TRBV12-5 and TRBJ2-4, with 7 bases matching TRBD1. CDR3 length: 22 amino acids. Per the germline V gene, CDR1 is LGHNT and CDR2 is FRNRAP. The V segment lost 2 bases and the J segment 0 bases; nucleotides outside the gene matches: 22. The CDR3 region is CASGLPLDRSMQYVIAKNIQYF. In DNA, the CDR3 is TGTGCTAGTGGTTTGCCCTTGGACAGGTCCATGCAATATGTTATAGCCAAAAACATTCAGTACTTC.

A single count supports this clone. V and J are TRBV29-1 and TRBJ1-4; D not certain. Trimming removed 0 bases from V and 5 bases from J, with 13 bases in between. Germline V CDR1 and CDR2: SQVTM, ANQGSEA. This CDR3 comprises 15 residues. DNA for the CDR3: TGCAGCGTTGAAGATAGCGGCAGAGGCAATGAAAAACTGTTTTTT. This encodes CSVEDSGRGNEKLFF.

The V and J genes are TRBV19 and TRBJ2-4; 11 nucleotides align to TRBD1. The CDR3 spans 17 residues. Trimming at V came to 3 bases and at J to 2 bases, leaving 6 bases not matched to a gene. Germline V gives CDR1 LNHDA, CDR2 SQIVND (reference sequence). CDR3 in amino acids: CASSIEDRGRSKNIQYF. CDR3 sequence (DNA): TGTGCCAGTAGTATCGAGGACAGGGGGCGATCCAAAAACATTCAGTACTTC.

The genes are TRBV30 and TRBJ2-1; D may be TRBD2 (5 bases). Per the germline V gene, CDR1 is GTSNPN and CDR2 is SVGIG (reference sequence). Trimming left V 2 bases short and J 12 bases short, with 14 bases between. The CDR3 contains 12 residues. In nucleotides, the CDR3 is TGTGCCTGGAGTTTTCGGCGTGGGAGGCAGTTCTTC. Translation: CAWSFRRGRQFF.

The genes are TRBV29-1 and TRBJ2-1; tentatively, D is TRBD1 or TRBD2 (6 bases each). Germline V lookup: CDR1 SQVTM, CDR2 ANQGSEA. This CDR3 contains 11 residues. Trimming left V 7 bases short and J 6 bases short, with 10 bases between. The CDR3 sequence is CSAEGGNEQFF. CDR3 nucleotides: TGCAGCGCTGAGGGGGGCAATGAGCAGTTCTTC.